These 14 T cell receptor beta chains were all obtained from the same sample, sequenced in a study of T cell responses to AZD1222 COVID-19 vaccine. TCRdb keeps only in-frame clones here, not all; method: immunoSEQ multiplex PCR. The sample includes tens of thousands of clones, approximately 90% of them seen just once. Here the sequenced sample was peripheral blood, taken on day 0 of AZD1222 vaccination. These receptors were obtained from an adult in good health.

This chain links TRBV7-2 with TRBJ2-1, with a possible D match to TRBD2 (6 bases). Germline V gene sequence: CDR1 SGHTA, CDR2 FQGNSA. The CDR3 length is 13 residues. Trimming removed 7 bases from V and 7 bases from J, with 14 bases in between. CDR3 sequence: CASTIARGNEQFF. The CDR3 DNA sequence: TGTGCCAGCACCATTGCCCGGGGGAATGAGCAGTTCTTC.

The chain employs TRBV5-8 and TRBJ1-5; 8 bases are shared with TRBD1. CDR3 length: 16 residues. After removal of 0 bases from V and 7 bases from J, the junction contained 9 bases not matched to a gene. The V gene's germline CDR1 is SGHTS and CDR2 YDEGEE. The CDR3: CASSLESGGLWQPQHF. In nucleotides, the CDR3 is TGTGCCAGCAGCTTGGAGTCAGGGGGCTTATGGCAGCCCCAGCATTTT.

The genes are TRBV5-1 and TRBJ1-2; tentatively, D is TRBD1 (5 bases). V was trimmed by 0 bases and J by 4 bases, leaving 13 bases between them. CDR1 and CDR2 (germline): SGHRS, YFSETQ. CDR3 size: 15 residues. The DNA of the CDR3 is TGCGCCAGCAGCTTGGGTGCAGGGCTGGGCTATGGCTACACCTTC. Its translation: CASSLGAGLGYGYTF.

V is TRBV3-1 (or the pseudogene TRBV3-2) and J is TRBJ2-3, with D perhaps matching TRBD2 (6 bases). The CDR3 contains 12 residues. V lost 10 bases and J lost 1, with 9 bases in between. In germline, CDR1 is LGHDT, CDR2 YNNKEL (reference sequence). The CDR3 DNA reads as TGTGCCATAACGGGGGGCACAGATACGCAGTATTTT. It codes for CAITGGTDTQYF.

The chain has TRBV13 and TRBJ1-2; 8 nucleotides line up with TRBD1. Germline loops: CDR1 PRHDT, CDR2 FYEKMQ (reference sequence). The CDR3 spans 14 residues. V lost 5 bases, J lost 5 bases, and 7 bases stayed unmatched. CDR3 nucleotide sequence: TGTGCCAGCAGCCGTACAGGGGGAGGGTATGGCTACACCTTC. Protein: CASSRTGGGYGYTF.

The CDR3 region has the DNA TGCAGTGCTGAGGGGTTTGGTGACTACACCTTC. It yields the protein CSAEGFGDYTF. The J gene is TRBJ1-2, the V gene TRBV20-1, with D possibly TRBD1 on 5 matching bases. V was clipped by 5 bases and J by 10 bases, with 14 bases between them. This CDR3 comprises 11 residues. Per germline, CDR1 DFQATT and CDR2 SNEGSKA (reference sequence).

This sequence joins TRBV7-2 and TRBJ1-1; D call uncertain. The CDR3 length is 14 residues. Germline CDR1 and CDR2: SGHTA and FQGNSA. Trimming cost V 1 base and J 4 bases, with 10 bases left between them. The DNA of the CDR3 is TGTGCCAGCAGCTTAGACACTGCAAGCACTGAAGCTTTCTTT. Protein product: CASSLDTASTEAFF.

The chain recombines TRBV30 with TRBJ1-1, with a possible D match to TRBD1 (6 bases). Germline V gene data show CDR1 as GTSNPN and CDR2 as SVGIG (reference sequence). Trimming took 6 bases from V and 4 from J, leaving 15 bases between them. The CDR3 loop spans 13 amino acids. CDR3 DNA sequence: TGTGCCTGCAGGGGTGGATTGAGCACTGAAGCTTTCTTT. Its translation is CACRGGLSTEAFF.

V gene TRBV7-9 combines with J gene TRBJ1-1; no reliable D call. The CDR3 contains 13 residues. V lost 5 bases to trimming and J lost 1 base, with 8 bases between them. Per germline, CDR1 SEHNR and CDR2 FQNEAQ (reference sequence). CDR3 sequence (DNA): TGTGCCAGCAGCCCGGTATCGAACACTGAAGCTTTCTTT. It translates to CASSPVSNTEAFF.

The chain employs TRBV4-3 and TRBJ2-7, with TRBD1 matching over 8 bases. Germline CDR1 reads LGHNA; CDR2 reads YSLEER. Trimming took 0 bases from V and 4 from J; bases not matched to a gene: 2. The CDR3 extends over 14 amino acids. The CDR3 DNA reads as TGCGCCAGCAGCCAAGACAGGGGGCTATACGAGCAGTACTTC. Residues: CASSQDRGLYEQYF.

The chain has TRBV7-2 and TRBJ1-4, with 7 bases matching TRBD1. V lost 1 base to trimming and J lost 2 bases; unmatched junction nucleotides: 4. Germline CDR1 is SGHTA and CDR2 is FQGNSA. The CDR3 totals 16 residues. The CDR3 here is CASSLVATGTNEKLFF. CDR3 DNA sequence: TGTGCCAGCAGCTTAGTGGCGACAGGGACTAATGAAAAACTGTTTTTT.

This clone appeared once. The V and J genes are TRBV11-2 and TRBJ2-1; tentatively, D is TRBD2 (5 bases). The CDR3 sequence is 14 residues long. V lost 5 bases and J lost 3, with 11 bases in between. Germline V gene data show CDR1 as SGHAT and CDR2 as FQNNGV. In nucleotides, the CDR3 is TGTGCCAGCAGCCCCGGACTGATCTACAATGAGCAGTTCTTC. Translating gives CASSPGLIYNEQFF.

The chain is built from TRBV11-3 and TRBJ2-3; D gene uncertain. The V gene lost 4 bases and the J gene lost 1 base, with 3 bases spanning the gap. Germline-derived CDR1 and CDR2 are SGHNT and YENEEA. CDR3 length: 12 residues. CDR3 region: CASSSRTDTQYF. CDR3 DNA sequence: TGTGCCAGCAGCTCACGCACAGATACGCAGTATTTT.

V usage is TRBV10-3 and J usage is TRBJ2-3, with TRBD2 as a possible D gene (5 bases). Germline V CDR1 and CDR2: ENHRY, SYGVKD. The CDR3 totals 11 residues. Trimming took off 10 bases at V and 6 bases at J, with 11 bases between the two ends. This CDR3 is CATGLRDTQYF. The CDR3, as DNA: TGTGCCACCGGACTTCGCGATACGCAGTATTTT.